A selection of T cell receptor beta chains follows, all from one sample in a study of early T cells in non-severe SARS-CoV-2 infection. TCRdb recomputed calls from the 5' RACE reads with MiXCR, one row per CDR3 protein. The sample contains approximately 80,000 distinct CDR3 sequences, about 11% of which appear only once. The sample here was whole blood, taken at baseline. Receptors originate from an adult who was a healthcare worker with PCR-confirmed SARS-CoV-2 infection or an uninfected control (not recorded which). CDR3s include the opening cysteine and the closing phenylalanine or tryptophan. A D gene is named only where the DNA matches it firmly. Clone size, where shown, is once, few, many, or a class for clones that have expanded.

size | J | length | D | V | CDR3 | DNA
- | TRBJ1-4 | 17 | - | TRBV18 | CASSPRPTAPVGEKLFF | TGTGCCAGCTCACCACGGCCTACGGCTCCGGTAGGGGAAAAACTGTTTTTT
many | TRBJ1-1 | 13 | - | TRBV7-9 | CASSLAMADGAFF | TGTGCCAGCAGCTTAGCTATGGCGGACGGAGCTTTCTTT
- | TRBJ2-2 | 14 | - | TRBV7-3 | CASSLTLGPGELFF | TGTGCCAGCAGCTTAACCCTGGGTCCCGGGGAGCTGTTTTTT
few | TRBJ2-4 | 13 | - | TRBV6-1 | CASTVTTENIQYF | TGTGCCAGCACTGTCACGACAGAAAACATTCAGTACTTC
- | TRBJ2-5 | 10 | TRBD1 | TRBV29-1 | CSARGETQYF | TGCAGCGCCAGGGGGGAGACCCAGTACTTC
- | TRBJ1-1 | 14 | - | TRBV2 | CASNRAQGAIEAFF | TGTGCCAGCAACCGGGCCCAAGGGGCGATTGAAGCTTTCTTT
few | TRBJ2-7 | 14 | - | TRBV6-1 | CASSEQGVAREQYF | TGTGCCAGCAGTGAACAAGGGGTAGCGCGGGAGCAGTACTTC
few | TRBJ2-1 | 16 | - | TRBV7-9 | CASSPLGASRNNEQFF | TGTGCCAGCAGTCCCCTGGGGGCTAGCAGGAACAATGAGCAGTTCTTC
- | TRBJ2-2 | 17 | - | TRBV5-1 | CASSLGFARTLTGELFF | TGCGCCAGCAGCTTGGGATTTGCAAGGACCTTGACCGGGGAGCTGTTTTTT
many | TRBJ1-6 | 11 | - | TRBV29-1 | CSVSTGGSIHF | TGCAGCGTGTCTACCGGGGGGTCAATCCACTTT
few | TRBJ2-7 | 14 | - | TRBV9 | CASSVGLGDYEQYF | TGTGCCAGCAGCGTAGGTTTGGGGGACTACGAGCAGTACTTC
- | TRBJ2-7 | 14 | - | TRBV28 | CASRPDPRAGEQYF | TGTGCCAGCCGCCCGGACCCACGGGCGGGGGAGCAGTACTTC
many | TRBJ2-1 | 15 | - | TRBV5-1 | CASSTRIIKDNEQFF | TGCGCCAGCAGCACACGGATAATAAAGGACAATGAGCAGTTCTTC
many | TRBJ2-7 | 16 | TRBD2 | TRBV2 | CASRTGTSGGWYEQYF | TGTGCCAGCAGAACCGGGACTAGCGGGGGATGGTACGAGCAGTACTTC
- | TRBJ2-2 | 19 | TRBD1 | TRBV4-2 | CASSQFGTGQWPNTGELFF | TGTGCCAGCAGCCAATTTGGGACAGGGCAGTGGCCGAACACCGGGGAGCTGTTTTTT
many | TRBJ2-7 | 16 | - | TRBV20-1 | CSARRLRRLDEYEQYF | TGCAGTGCGAGAAGACTCCGGCGACTAGATGAGTACGAGCAGTACTTC
few | TRBJ1-1 | 13 | - | TRBV18 | CASSPQDSLQAFF | TGTGCCAGCTCACCACAGGACAGTTTACAAGCTTTCTTT
- | TRBJ2-5 | 16 | TRBD1 | TRBV12-3/TRBV12-4 | CASRKQTGGEKETQYF | TGTGCCAGCAGAAAACAGACAGGGGGCGAGAAAGAGACCCAGTACTTC
- | TRBJ2-3 | 16 | TRBD2 | TRBV28 | CASSLAGGDSTDTQYF | TGTGCCAGCAGTTTAGCGGGGGGGGACAGCACAGATACGCAGTATTTT
- | TRBJ1-1 | 16 | - | TRBV6-5 | CASSRQPLGVNTEAFF | TGTGCCAGCAGCCGACAGCCCCTTGGGGTGAACACTGAAGCTTTCTTT
- | TRBJ2-5 | 15 | TRBD2 | TRBV28 | CASSLRTSGPETQYF | TGTGCCAGCAGTCTCCGGACTAGCGGTCCGGAGACCCAGTACTTC
- | TRBJ1-2 | 12 | TRBD1 | TRBV2 | CAIQQGAHGYTF | TGTGCCATTCAACAGGGGGCGCATGGCTACACCTTC
few | TRBJ2-7 | 15 | - | TRBV20-1 | CSAESRTGYSYEQYF | TGCAGTGCTGAGTCCAGGACGGGTTACTCCTACGAGCAGTACTTC
- | TRBJ2-7 | 15 | TRBD1 | TRBV19 | CASSPPSTGFHEQYF | TGTGCCAGTAGTCCCCCCTCGACAGGGTTTCACGAGCAGTACTTC
few | TRBJ2-3 | 14 | - | TRBV2 | CASTEGKSTDTQYF | TGTGCCAGCACCGAAGGGAAAAGCACAGATACGCAGTATTTT
few | TRBJ1-5 | 13 | - | TRBV18 | CASSPNPDQPQHF | TGTGCCAGCTCACCAAACCCGGATCAGCCCCAGCATTTT
many | TRBJ2-1 | 12 | TRBD2 | TRBV29-1 | CSIGTSGNEQFF | TGCAGCATCGGGACTAGCGGGAATGAGCAGTTCTTC
few | TRBJ2-3 | 16 | TRBD2 | TRBV6-1 | CASIRGSSGGANTQYF | TGTGCCAGCATTCGCGGGAGTAGCGGGGGGGCGAATACGCAGTATTTT
many | TRBJ1-5 | 15 | TRBD1 | TRBV6-1 | CASSWTGGYNQPQHF | TGTGCCAGCTCGTGGACAGGGGGTTACAATCAGCCCCAGCATTTT
- | TRBJ1-6 | 12 | - | TRBV12-3/TRBV12-4 | CASGGRNSPLHF | TGTGCCAGCGGGGGGAGGAATTCACCCCTCCACTTT
- | TRBJ2-1 | 14 | TRBD2 | TRBV20-1 | CSAELAGGPNEQFF | TGCAGTGCTGAACTAGCGGGGGGGCCGAATGAGCAGTTCTTC